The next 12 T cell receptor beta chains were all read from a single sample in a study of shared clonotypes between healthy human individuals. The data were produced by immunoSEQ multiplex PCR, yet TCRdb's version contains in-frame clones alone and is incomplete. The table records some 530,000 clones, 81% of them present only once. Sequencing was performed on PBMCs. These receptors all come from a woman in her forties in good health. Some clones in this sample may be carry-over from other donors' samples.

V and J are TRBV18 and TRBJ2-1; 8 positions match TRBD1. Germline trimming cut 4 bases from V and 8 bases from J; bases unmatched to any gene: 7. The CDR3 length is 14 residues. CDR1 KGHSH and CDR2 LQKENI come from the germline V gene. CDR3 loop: CASSQMTGDHEQFF. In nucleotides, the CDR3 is TGTGCCAGCTCACAAATGACAGGGGACCATGAGCAGTTCTTC.

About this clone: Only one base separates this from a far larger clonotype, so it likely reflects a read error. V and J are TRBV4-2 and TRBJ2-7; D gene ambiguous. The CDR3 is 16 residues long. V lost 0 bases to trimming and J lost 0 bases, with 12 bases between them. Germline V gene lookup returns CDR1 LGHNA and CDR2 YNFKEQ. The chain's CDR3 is CASSQELVVNSYEQYF. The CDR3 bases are TGTGCCAGCAGCCAAGAGCTAGTGGTTAACTCCTACGAGCAGTACTTC.

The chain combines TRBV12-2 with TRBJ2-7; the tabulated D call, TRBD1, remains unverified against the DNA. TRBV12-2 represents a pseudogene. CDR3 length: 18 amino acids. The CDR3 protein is CASRFVGPVGDTNYEQYF. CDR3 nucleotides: TGTGCAAGTCGCTTCGTTGGCCCCGTTGGGGACACTAACTACGAGCAGTACTTC.

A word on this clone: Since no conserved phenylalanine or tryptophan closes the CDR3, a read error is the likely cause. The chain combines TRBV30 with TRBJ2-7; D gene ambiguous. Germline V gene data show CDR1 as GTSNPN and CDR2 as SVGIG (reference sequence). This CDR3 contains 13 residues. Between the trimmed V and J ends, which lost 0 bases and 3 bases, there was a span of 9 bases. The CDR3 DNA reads TGTGCCTGGAGTGTAAGGCAAGACTACGAGCAGTACTCC. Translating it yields CAWSVRQDYEQYS.

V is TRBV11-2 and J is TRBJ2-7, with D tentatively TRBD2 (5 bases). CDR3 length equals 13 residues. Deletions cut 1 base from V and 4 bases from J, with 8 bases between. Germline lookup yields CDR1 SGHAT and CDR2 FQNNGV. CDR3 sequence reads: CASSLGRGYEQYF. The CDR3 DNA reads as TGTGCCAGCAGCTTAGGGCGCGGGTACGAGCAGTACTTC.

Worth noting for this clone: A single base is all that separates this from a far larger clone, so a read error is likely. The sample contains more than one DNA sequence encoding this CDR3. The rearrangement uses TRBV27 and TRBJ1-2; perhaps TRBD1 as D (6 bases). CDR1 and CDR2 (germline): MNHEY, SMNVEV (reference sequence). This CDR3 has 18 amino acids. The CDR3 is CASSPTFWGTLGDYGYTF. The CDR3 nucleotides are TGTGCCAGCAGCCCCACGTTTTGGGGGACACTCGGCGACTATGGCTACACTTTC.

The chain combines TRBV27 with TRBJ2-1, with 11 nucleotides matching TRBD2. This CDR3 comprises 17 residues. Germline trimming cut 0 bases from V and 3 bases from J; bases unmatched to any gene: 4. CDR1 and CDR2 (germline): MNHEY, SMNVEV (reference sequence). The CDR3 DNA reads TGTGCCAGCAGTTTATCCCCAGGACTAGCGGGCTACAATGAGCAGTTCTTC. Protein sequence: CASSLSPGLAGYNEQFF.

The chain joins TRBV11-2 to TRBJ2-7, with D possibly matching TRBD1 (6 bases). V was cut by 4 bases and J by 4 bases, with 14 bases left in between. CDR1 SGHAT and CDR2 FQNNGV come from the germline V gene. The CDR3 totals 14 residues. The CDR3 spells CASSYSGQGYEQYF. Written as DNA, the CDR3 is TGTGCCAGCAGCTACTCGGGGCAGGGGTACGAGCAGTACTTC.

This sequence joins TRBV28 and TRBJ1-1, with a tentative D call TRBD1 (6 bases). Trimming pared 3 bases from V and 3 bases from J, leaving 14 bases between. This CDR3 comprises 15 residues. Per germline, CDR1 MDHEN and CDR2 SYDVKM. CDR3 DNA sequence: TGTGCCAGCAGTTTTCAGGGGCGGGGGGACACTGAAGCTTTCTTT. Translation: CASSFQGRGDTEAFF.

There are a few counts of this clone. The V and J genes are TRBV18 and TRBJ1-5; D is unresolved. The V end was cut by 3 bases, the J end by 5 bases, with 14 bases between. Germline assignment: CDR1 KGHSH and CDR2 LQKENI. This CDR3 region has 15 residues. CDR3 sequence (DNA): TGTGCCAGCTCACCGGAGCAAGGGCTCCATCAGCCCCAGCATTTT. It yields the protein CASSPEQGLHQPQHF.

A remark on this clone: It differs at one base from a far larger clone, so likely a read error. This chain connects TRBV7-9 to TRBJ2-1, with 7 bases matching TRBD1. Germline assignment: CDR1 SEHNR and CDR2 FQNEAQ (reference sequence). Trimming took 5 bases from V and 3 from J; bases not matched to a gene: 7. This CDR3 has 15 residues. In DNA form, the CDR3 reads TGTGCCAGCAGCAATCCCAGGACAGGCTACAATGAGCAGTTCTTC. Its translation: CASSNPRTGYNEQFF. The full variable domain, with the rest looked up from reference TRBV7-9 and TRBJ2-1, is DTGVSQNPRHKITKRGQNVTFRCDPISEHNRLYWYRQTLGQGPEFLTYFQNEAQLEKSRLLSDRFSAERPKGSFSTLEIQRTEQGDSAMYLCASSNPRTGYNEQFFGPGTRLTVL.

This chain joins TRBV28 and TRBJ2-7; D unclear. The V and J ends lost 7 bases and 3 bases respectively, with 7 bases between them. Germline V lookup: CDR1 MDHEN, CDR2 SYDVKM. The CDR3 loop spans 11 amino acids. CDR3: CASTSSYEQYF. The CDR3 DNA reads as TGTGCCAGCACCTCGAGCTACGAGCAGTACTTC.